This TCR beta chain stems from a study of OX40 agonist ivuxolimab in advanced cancers. Study details: The group had a mean age of about 65 years, ranged from roughly 23 to 90, and was 82.7% male.

Peripheral blood came from all dose cohorts at three timepoints. Using immunoSEQ multiplex PCR, the repertoire was profiled, and TCRdb retains in-frame clones only, with some absent. The sample lists tens of thousands of clones; around 87% were seen once. This clone came up once. This CDR3 is 12 amino acids long. Germline values: CDR1 GTSNPN, CDR2 SVGIG (reference sequence). The ends were cut back, 2 bases at V and 5 bases at J, with 8 bases in the middle. The starting material was CD4+ or CD8+ T cells sorted from blood, obtained in a trial of the OX40 agonist ivuxolimab. This TCR was recovered from an adult with an advanced solid tumor such as melanoma, head and neck, liver or kidney cancer. The chain combines TRBV30 with TRBJ2-3, with no clear D. CDR3 coding DNA: TGTGCCTGGAGTCTCCAGGAAGATACGCAGTATTTT. The encoded protein is CAWSLQEDTQYF.